This TCR beta chain stems from a study of T-cell memory formation after mild COVID-19. The table lists this clonotype with many counts. The target antigen is unknown. From the 5' RACE reads, TCRdb called clonotypes with MiXCR, one entry per CDR3 protein. Of fewer than 30,000 distinct CDR3 sequences listed, approximately 12% are singletons. General study points: Contracting clones from day 15 to 85 had balanced CD4/CD8; later expanders favoured CD4+. Pre-infection memory contained some responding clones, which suggested that cross-reactive memory had joined. In second-wave clones peaking day 37, SARS-CoV-2 specificity remained unconfirmed.

CDR1 and CDR2 from the germline V gene are LGHDT and YNNKEL (reference sequence). V gave up 5 bases and J gave up 5 bases; unmatched junction bases: 9. CDR3 length equals 15 residues. The TCR comes from an adult woman who had mild COVID-19 (a few samples of this study predate the infection). Cell type and time point are not known. The sample was PBMCs or a T cell subset sorted from them (not recorded which). V is TRBV3-1 and J is TRBJ2-5; 9 bases align to TRBD1. This CDR3 reads CASSKQGARGETQYF. The CDR3, as DNA: TGTGCCAGCAGCAAACAGGGGGCGCGAGGTGAGACCCAGTACTTC.